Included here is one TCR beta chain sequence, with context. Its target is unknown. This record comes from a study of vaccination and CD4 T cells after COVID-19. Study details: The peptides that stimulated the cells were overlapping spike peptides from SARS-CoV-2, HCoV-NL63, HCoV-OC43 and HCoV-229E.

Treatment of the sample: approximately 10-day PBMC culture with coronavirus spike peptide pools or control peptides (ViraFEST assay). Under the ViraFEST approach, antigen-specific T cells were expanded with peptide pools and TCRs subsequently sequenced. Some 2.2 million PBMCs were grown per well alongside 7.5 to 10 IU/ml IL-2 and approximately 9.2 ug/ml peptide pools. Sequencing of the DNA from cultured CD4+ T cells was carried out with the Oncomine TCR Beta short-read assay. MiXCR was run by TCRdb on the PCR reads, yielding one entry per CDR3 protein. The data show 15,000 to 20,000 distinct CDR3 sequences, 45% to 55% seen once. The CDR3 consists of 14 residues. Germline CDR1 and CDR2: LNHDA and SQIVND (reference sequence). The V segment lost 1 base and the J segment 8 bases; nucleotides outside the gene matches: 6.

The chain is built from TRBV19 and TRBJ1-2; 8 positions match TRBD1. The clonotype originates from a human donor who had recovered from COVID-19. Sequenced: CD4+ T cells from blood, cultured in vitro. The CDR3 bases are TGTGCCAGTAGTATAGCGGACAGGGACCACGGCTACACCTTC. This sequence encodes CASSIADRDHGYTF.